The 26 T cell receptor beta chains listed next were all sequenced from one sample in a study of blood T cell repertoires in COVID-19 (dated by TCRdb to about 2020). Receptors were amplified or captured by the immunoSEQ multiplex PCR assay. TCRdb limited this immuneACCESS table to in-frame rearrangements with V and J called. A share of clones is missing; checked studies link under half to unresolved V genes, and the rest is unexplained. For this sample there are approximately 76,000 clones; about 89% appear just once. Of the sample, approximately 1.9% falls within the top ten clones. Input material: peripheral blood. These receptors were taken from a woman in her sixties or seventies with acute or convalescent COVID-19.

The chain has TRBV19 and TRBJ2-5; 10 bases map to TRBD1. V lost 3 bases, J lost 4 bases, and 8 bases stayed unmatched. Per the germline V gene, CDR1 is LNHDA and CDR2 is SQIVND (reference sequence). This CDR3 has 16 amino acids. This chain's CDR3 is CASSMGTGVPGETQYF. The CDR3 nucleotides read TGTGCCAGTAGTATGGGGACAGGGGTGCCTGGAGAGACCCAGTACTTC.

This chain uses TRBV6-6 with TRBJ1-1; no firm D call. Trimming cost V 7 bases and J 2 bases, with 11 bases left between them. The CDR3 has 13 residues. Germline CDR1 MNHNY, CDR2 SVGAGI (reference sequence). CDR3 bases: TGTGCCAGCAAAGTTATAGAAAACACTGAAGCTTTCTTT. The encoded protein is CASKVIENTEAFF.

This clone was recorded a few times. The genes are TRBV20-1 and TRBJ1-2; possibly TRBD1 for D (5 bases). With 3 bases removed from V and 4 bases from J, the gap between germline ends came to 21 bases. The V gene's germline CDR1 is DFQATT and CDR2 SNEGSKA (reference sequence). CDR3 length equals 16 residues. The CDR3 region has the DNA TGCAGTGCTAGTCCCCAGGGTGGGGGGTCTACCTATGGCTACACCTTC. Translation gives CSASPQGGGSTYGYTF.

The chain recombines TRBV28 with TRBJ1-2, with 10 bases lining up with TRBD1. Germline V gene lookup returns CDR1 MDHEN and CDR2 SYDVKM. J lost 3 bases, V lost 4 bases, and 5 bases had no gene match. This CDR3 has 15 amino acids. CDR3 sequence (DNA): TGTGCCAGCAGTTCAGGCGGGACAGGGGACTATGGCTACACCTTC. It specifies CASSSGGTGDYGYTF.

The chain employs TRBV5-6 and TRBJ1-2, with unresolved D. This CDR3 has 13 amino acids. V was clipped by 1 base and J by 4 bases, with 8 bases between them. From germline, CDR1 is SGHDT and CDR2 YYEEEE. The CDR3 DNA sequence: TGTGCCAGCAGCTTGTCAGGAATCTATGGCTACACCTTC. Protein product: CASSLSGIYGYTF.

The V and J genes are TRBV7-2 and TRBJ1-1; D is possibly TRBD1 (5 bases). V was clipped by 4 bases and J by 4 bases, with 10 bases between them. The germline V gene has CDR1 SGHTA and CDR2 FQGNSA. The CDR3 loop spans 13 amino acids. The chain's CDR3 is CASSSQGVTEAFF. In DNA form, the CDR3 reads TGTGCCAGCAGCTCCCAAGGGGTCACTGAAGCTTTCTTT.

This clone was picked up a small number of times. The gene calls are TRBV9 and TRBJ2-7; 9 positions agree with TRBD2. From germline, CDR1 is SGDLS and CDR2 YYNGEE. This CDR3 is 17 amino acids long. V shed 0 bases and J 2 bases; nucleotides not matched to a gene: 9. CDR3 region: CASSVGGTSGYTYEQYF. CDR3 coding DNA: TGTGCCAGCAGCGTAGGGGGAACTAGCGGGTATACCTACGAGCAGTACTTC.

The V and J genes are TRBV19 and TRBJ1-5; perhaps TRBD1 as D (6 bases). Trimming stripped 5 bases from V and 7 bases from J, with 12 bases between. CDR3 length equals 13 residues. Germline V gives CDR1 LNHDA, CDR2 SQIVND (reference sequence). CDR3 amino acids: CASSAQGEQPQHF. In DNA, the CDR3 is TGTGCCAGTAGTGCACAGGGTGAACAGCCCCAGCATTTT.

The gene calls are TRBV6-5 and TRBJ2-2; TRBD2 is a possible D gene (5 bases). This CDR3 is 16 amino acids long. V shed 2 bases and J shed 2 bases, with 12 bases lying between them. CDR1 and CDR2 (germline): MNHEY, SVGAGI. CDR3 sequence reads: CASSYVPGSNTGELFF. CDR3 in DNA: TGTGCCAGCAGTTACGTTCCGGGATCAAACACCGGGGAGCTGTTTTTT.

The chain links TRBV4-3 to TRBJ1-1; TRBD1 agrees at 8 bases. V shed 0 bases and J 3 bases; nucleotides not matched to a gene: 3. Germline V gene data show CDR1 as LGHNA and CDR2 as YSLEER. CDR3 length: 15 amino acids. CDR3 protein: CASSQDYRGYTEAFF. The CDR3 DNA is TGCGCCAGCAGCCAAGATTACAGGGGGTACACTGAAGCTTTCTTT.

This chain connects TRBV7-2 to TRBJ2-3; TRBD2 agrees at 11 bases. CDR3 size: 20 residues. J was trimmed by 1 base and V by 0 bases; bases with no gene match: 12. Per germline, CDR1 SGHTA and CDR2 FQGNSA. The CDR3 is CASSLALVAGGPEGTDTQYF. The CDR3 nucleotides are TGTGCCAGCAGCTTAGCGTTGGTAGCGGGAGGGCCGGAGGGCACAGATACGCAGTATTTT.

The V call is TRBV5-1, the J call TRBJ1-5; maybe TRBD1 (5 bases). CDR3 length: 14 residues. The V and J ends lost 3 bases and 2 bases respectively, with 9 bases between them. Germline CDR1 SGHRS, CDR2 YFSETQ. This CDR3 is CASSYEGGNQPQHF. CDR3 DNA sequence: TGCGCCAGCAGCTACGAAGGGGGCAATCAGCCCCAGCATTTT.

J is TRBJ2-7 and V is TRBV5-1, with TRBD1 matching over 10 bases. The V segment lost 0 bases and the J segment 4 bases; nucleotides outside the gene matches: 4. The CDR3 runs to 15 residues. In germline, CDR1 is SGHRS, CDR2 YFSETQ. The CDR3 DNA reads TGCGCCAGCAGCTTGGCACCGGGACAGGGGTACGAGCAGTACTTC. This codes for CASSLAPGQGYEQYF.

Notes on this clone: Other DNA sequences within the sample encode an identical CDR3. The chain has TRBV9 and TRBJ1-6, with D possibly TRBD1 on 6 matching bases. CDR3 length equals 15 residues. Germline V gene sequence: CDR1 SGDLS, CDR2 YYNGEE. The V and J ends lost 0 bases and 7 bases respectively, with 11 bases between them. The CDR3 sequence is CASSVAGGENSPLHF. In nucleotides, the CDR3 is TGTGCCAGCAGCGTAGCGGGGGGCGAGAATTCACCCCTCCACTTT.

V gene TRBV5-1 combines with J gene TRBJ2-2; maybe TRBD2 (5 bases). The CDR3 is 15 amino acids. Looked up from germline, CDR1 is SGHRS and CDR2 is YFSETQ. V was cut by 0 bases and J by 3 bases, with 9 bases left in between. The CDR3 spells CASSLAGVDTGELFF. DNA of the CDR3: TGCGCCAGCAGCTTGGCCGGGGTGGACACCGGGGAGCTGTTTTTT.

Only one count was recorded for this clone. The chain couples TRBV9 to TRBJ1-3, with D tentatively TRBD1 (6 bases). The CDR3 totals 16 residues. CDR1 and CDR2 from the germline V gene are SGDLS and YYNGEE. V shed 3 bases and J shed 2 bases, with 15 bases lying between them. The CDR3 sequence: CASSAWGTYAGNTIYF. DNA for the CDR3: TGTGCCAGCAGCGCTTGGGGGACATACGCTGGAAACACCATATATTTT.

Only one count was recorded for this clone. The rearrangement links TRBV28 to TRBJ2-7; 12 bases are shared with TRBD2. CDR1 and CDR2 from the germline V gene are MDHEN and SYDVKM. With 5 bases clipped from V and 4 bases from J, the junction kept 6 bases outside the gene matches. This CDR3 spans 15 amino acids. The CDR3 protein is CASSTPTSGGYEQYF. For the CDR3, the DNA is TGTGCCAGCAGTACCCCGACTAGCGGGGGATACGAGCAGTACTTC.

V usage is TRBV28 and J usage is TRBJ1-2, with D perhaps TRBD1 (5 bases). Trimming pared 8 bases from V and 4 bases from J, leaving 17 bases between. There are 14 residues in the CDR3. CDR1 and CDR2 (germline): MDHEN, SYDVKM. CDR3 region: CASGTQTELYGYTF. The DNA for the CDR3 is TGTGCCAGCGGAACCCAGACAGAACTCTATGGCTACACCTTC.

In DNA form, the CDR3 reads TGTGCCAGCAGCGTAGGGGTCGGGAGGGCCACAACCGGGGAGCTGTTTTTT. Amino acid sequence: CASSVGVGRATTGELFF. The chain couples TRBV9 to TRBJ2-2; 8 bases match TRBD2. There are 17 residues in the CDR3. Trimming cost V 0 bases and J 5 bases; bases outside gene matches: 9. Germline-derived CDR1 and CDR2 are SGDLS and YYNGEE.

The chain has TRBV7-2 and TRBJ2-7; the match to TRBD2 covers 11 bases. Trimming removed 0 bases from V and 2 bases from J; junction bases left unmatched: 3. CDR3 length equals 16 residues. Germline-derived CDR1 and CDR2 are SGHTA and FQGNSA. The CDR3 DNA is TGTGCCAGCAGCTTAGCGACTAGCGGGATCCCCTACGAGCAGTACTTC. This encodes CASSLATSGIPYEQYF. The full variable domain, in which reference TRBV7-2 and TRBJ2-7 provide the parts outside the CDR3, is GAGVSQSPSNKVTEKGKDVELRCDPISGHTALYWYRQSLGQGLEFLIYFQGNSAPDKSGLPSDRFSAERTGGSVSTLTIQRTQQEDSAVYLCASSLATSGIPYEQYFGPGTRLTVT.

The gene calls are TRBV28 and TRBJ1-4; no clear D gene. Germline V gene sequence: CDR1 MDHEN, CDR2 SYDVKM. This CDR3 has 15 residues. V shed 8 bases and J shed 13 bases, with 26 bases lying between them. The CDR3, as DNA: TGTGCCAGCGTTGGGCAGCCGTTTGTCCCCGACGGACTGTTTTTT. Protein: CASVGQPFVPDGLFF.

This clone was detected once. This sequence joins TRBV28 and TRBJ1-1; 7 positions match TRBD1. The trim removed 8 bases at V and 8 bases at J, leaving 14 bases unmatched. The germline gives CDR1 MDHEN, CDR2 SYDVKM. CDR3 length: 14 amino acids. This CDR3 is CASDTSGTAQEAFF. In DNA, the CDR3 is TGTGCCAGCGATACCTCCGGGACAGCCCAAGAAGCTTTCTTT.

This clone was detected only once. The chain combines TRBV6-5 with TRBJ2-7; perhaps TRBD2 as D (5 bases). V was trimmed by 4 bases and J by 9 bases, leaving 16 bases between them. The CDR3 covers 13 residues. CDR1 is MNHEY and CDR2 is SVGAGI in the germline V gene. In DNA form, the CDR3 reads TGTGCCAGCAGTTTGTACCCGGGGAAAGGGCAGTACTTC. This sequence encodes CASSLYPGKGQYF.

The chain couples TRBV11-1 to TRBJ2-7; D not resolved. Trimming took off 5 bases at V and 2 bases at J, with 16 bases between the two ends. CDR1 and CDR2 from the germline V gene are SGHAT and FQDESV (reference sequence). This CDR3 spans 15 amino acids. CDR3 loop: CASSPPTALTYEQYF. Written as DNA, the CDR3 is TGTGCCAGCAGCCCCCCCACAGCCCTTACCTACGAGCAGTACTTC.

The chain uses TRBV28 and TRBJ1-2; a weak D match, TRBD1 (6 bases). Trimming took off 2 bases at V and 5 bases at J, with 9 bases between the two ends. Germline assignment: CDR1 MDHEN and CDR2 SYDVKM. The CDR3 consists of 13 residues. The CDR3 protein is CASSLRGAYGYTF. The CDR3, as DNA: TGTGCCAGCAGTTTACGGGGGGCTTATGGCTACACCTTC.

The V gene is TRBV7-6, the J gene TRBJ2-1, with 13 bases that match TRBD2. After removal of 0 bases from V and 5 bases from J, the junction contained 16 bases not matched to a gene. The CDR3 spans 21 residues. The germline gives CDR1 SGHVS, CDR2 FNYEAQ. The CDR3 here is CASSLATPGLAGRKKNNEQFF. The CDR3, as DNA: TGTGCCAGCAGCTTAGCGACCCCGGGACTAGCGGGGCGGAAAAAAAACAATGAGCAGTTCTTC.